The clone carrying this TCR beta chain showed up just a few times. This specimen belongs to a study of blood T cell repertoires in COVID-19. This CDR3 contains 13 residues. Trimming took off 3 bases at V and 3 bases at J, with 8 bases between the two ends. CDR1 SGHTA and CDR2 FQGNSA come from the germline V gene. The data were produced by immunoSEQ multiplex PCR, yet TCRdb's version contains in-frame clones alone and is incomplete. In the table there are approximately 300,000 clones, 89% of which are singletons. Material: peripheral blood. The source of this sequence is a man aged 18 to 29 who had recovered from COVID-19. This chain joins TRBV7-2 and TRBJ1-2, with D perhaps matching TRBD1 (6 bases). DNA of the CDR3: TGTGCCAGCAGCTTTCAGGGGTACTATGGCTACACCTTC. Its translation: CASSFQGYYGYTF.